This is a list of T cell receptor beta chains from one sample in a study of T-cell memory formation after mild COVID-19. TCRdb itself ran the 5' RACE reads through MiXCR, one entry per CDR3 protein. The table shows about 90,000 distinct CDR3 sequences, with about an eighth occurring only once. Sequencing was done on a sample of PBMCs or a T cell subset sorted from them (not recorded which). These receptor sequences come from an adult woman who had mild COVID-19 (a few samples of this study predate the infection). Cell type and time point are not known. The CDR3 runs from the conserved cysteine through the conserved F or W. D genes are given only for firm matches. The size of a clone is reported for some rows only, either as once, few or many, or as a class for expanded clones.

len	v_gene	j_gene	d_gene	abundance	CDR3aa	CDR3nt
16	TRBV7-9	TRBJ1-5	NA	NA	CASSLARGKGNQPQHF	TGTGCCAGCAGCTTAGCGCGGGGAAAGGGCAATCAGCCCCAGCATTTT
15	TRBV6-2/TRBV6-3	TRBJ2-1	NA	many	CASSYSGGLYNEQFF	TGTGCCAGCAGTTACTCAGGCGGGTTATACAATGAGCAGTTCTTC
20	TRBV7-9	TRBJ2-4	TRBD2	few	CASSSRTSGGTLKAKNIQYF	TGTGCCAGCAGCTCCCGGACTAGCGGGGGGACTCTAAAAGCCAAAAACATTCAGTACTTC
13	TRBV20-1	TRBJ2-1	NA	many	CSASLAGVGEQFF	TGCAGTGCTAGCCTAGCAGGTGTGGGTGAGCAGTTCTTC
15	TRBV15	TRBJ2-7	TRBD1	NA	CATSRVQGTSYEQYF	TGTGCCACCAGCAGAGTACAGGGGACGTCCTACGAGCAGTACTTC
16	TRBV7-9	TRBJ2-3	NA	many	CASSLSGGANTDTQYF	TGTGCCAGCAGCTTAAGCGGCGGGGCGAACACAGATACGCAGTATTTT
11	TRBV5-6	TRBJ2-1	NA	NA	CASSAAYEQFF	TGTGCCAGCAGCGCTGCCTATGAGCAGTTCTTC
13	TRBV12-3/TRBV12-4	TRBJ2-1	NA	many	CASSLEVDSLGFF	TGTGCCAGCAGTTTAGAGGTCGACAGTCTTGGGTTCTTC
16	TRBV7-9	TRBJ2-1	TRBD1	few	CASSPLTGQGYNEQFF	TGTGCCAGCAGCCCCCTTACGGGACAGGGGTACAATGAGCAGTTCTTC
15	TRBV7-9	TRBJ2-7	NA	many	CASSLPSGASYEQYF	TGTGCCAGCAGCTTACCGTCAGGGGCCTCCTACGAGCAGTACTTC
15	TRBV4-3	TRBJ2-2	NA	NA	CASSQDRWGTGELFF	TGCGCCAGCAGCCAAGATCGGTGGGGCACCGGGGAGCTGTTTTTT
13	TRBV9	TRBJ2-7	NA	few	CASSVGRDHEQYF	TGTGCCAGCAGCGTAGGAAGGGACCACGAGCAGTACTTC